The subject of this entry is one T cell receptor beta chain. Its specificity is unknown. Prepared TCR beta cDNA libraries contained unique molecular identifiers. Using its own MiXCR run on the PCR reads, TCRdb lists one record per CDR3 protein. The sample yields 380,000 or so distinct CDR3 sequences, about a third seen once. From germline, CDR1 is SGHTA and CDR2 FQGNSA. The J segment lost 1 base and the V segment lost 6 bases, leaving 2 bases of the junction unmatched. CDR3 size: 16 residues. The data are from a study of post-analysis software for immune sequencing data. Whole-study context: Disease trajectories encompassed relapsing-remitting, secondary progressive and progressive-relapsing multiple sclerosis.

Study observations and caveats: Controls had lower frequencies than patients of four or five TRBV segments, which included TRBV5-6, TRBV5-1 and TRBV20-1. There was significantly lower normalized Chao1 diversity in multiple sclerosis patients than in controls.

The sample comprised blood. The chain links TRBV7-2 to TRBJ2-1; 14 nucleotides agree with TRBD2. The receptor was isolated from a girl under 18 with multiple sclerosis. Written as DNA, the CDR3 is TGTGCCAGCAGGACTAGCGGGGGGGCGTCCTACAATGAGCAGTTCTTC. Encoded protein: CASRTSGGASYNEQFF.